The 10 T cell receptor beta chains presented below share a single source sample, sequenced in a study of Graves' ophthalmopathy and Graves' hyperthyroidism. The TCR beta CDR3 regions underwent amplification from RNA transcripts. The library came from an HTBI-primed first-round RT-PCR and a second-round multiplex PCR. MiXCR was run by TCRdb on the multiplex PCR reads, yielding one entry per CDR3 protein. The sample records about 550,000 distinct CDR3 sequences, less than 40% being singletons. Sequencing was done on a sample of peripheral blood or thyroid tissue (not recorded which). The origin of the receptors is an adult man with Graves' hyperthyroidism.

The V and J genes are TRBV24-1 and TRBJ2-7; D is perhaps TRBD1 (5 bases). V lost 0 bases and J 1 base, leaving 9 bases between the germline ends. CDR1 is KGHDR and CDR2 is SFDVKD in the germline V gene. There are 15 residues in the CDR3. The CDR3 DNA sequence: TGTGCCACCAGTGATTTGCAGGGCACGTCCTACGAGCAGTACTTC. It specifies CATSDLQGTSYEQYF.

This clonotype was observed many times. CDR3 sequence: CASSRAGASYEQYF. DNA of the CDR3: TGTGCCAGCAGCCGAGCCGGAGCCTCCTACGAGCAGTACTTC. This chain connects TRBV7-6 to TRBJ2-7; D not resolved. The CDR3 has 14 residues. V shed 5 bases and J shed 0 bases, with 11 bases lying between them. Germline assignment: CDR1 SGHVS and CDR2 FNYEAQ.

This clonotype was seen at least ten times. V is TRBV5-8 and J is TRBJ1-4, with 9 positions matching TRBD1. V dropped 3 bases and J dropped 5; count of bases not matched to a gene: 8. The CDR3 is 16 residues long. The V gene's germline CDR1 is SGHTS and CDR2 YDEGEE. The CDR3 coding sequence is TGTGCCAGCAGCTCCGTGACCGGGACAGGGAATGAAAAACTGTTTTTT. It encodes CASSSVTGTGNEKLFF.

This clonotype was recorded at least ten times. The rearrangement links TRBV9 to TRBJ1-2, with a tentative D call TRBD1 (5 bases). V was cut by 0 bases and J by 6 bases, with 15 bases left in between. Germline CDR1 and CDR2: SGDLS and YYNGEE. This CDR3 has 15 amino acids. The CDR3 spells CASSVATGGVDGYTF. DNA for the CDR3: TGTGCCAGCAGCGTAGCTACTGGAGGGGTTGATGGCTACACCTTC.

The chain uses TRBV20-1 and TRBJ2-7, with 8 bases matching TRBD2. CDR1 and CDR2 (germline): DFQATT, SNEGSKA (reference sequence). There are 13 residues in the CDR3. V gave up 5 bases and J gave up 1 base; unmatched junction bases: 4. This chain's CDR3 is CSAVGGASYEQYF. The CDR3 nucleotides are TGCAGTGCTGTCGGGGGGGCTTCCTACGAGCAGTACTTC.

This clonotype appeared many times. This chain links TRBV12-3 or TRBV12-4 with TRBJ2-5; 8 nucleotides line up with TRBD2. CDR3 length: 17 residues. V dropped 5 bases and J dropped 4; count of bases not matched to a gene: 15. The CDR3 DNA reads TGTGCCAGCAGTCCAGCCCATGTTGCGGGAGGTCGAGAGACCCAGTACTTC. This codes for CASSPAHVAGGRETQYF.

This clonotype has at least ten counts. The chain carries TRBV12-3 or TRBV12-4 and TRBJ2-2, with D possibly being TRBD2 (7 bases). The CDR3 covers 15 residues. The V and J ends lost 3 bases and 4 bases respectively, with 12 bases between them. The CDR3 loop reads CASSFGGRPTGELFF. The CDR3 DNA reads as TGTGCCAGCAGTTTCGGGGGGCGCCCCACCGGGGAGCTGTTTTTT.

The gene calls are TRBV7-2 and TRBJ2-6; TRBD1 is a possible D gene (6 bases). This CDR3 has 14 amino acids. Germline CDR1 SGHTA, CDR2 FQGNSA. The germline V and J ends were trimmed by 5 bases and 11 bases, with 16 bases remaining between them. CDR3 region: CASSTYRAAYVLTF. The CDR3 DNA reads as TGTGCCAGCAGCACTTACAGGGCAGCCTACGTCCTGACTTTC.

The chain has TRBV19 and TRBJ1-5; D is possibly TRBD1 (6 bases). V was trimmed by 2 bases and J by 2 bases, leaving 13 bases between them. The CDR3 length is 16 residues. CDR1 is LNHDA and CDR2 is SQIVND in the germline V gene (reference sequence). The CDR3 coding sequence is TGTGCCAGTAGTATACGTCAGGGGAGTGGCAATCAGCCCCAGCATTTT. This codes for CASSIRQGSGNQPQHF.

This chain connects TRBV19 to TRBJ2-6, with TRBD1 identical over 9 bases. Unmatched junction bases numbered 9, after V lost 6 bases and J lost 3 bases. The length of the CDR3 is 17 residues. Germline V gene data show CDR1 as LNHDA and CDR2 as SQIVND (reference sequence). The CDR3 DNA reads TGTGCCAGTAGCTCAAGGACAGGGGTGAATGGGGCCAACGTCCTGACTTTC. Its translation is CASSSRTGVNGANVLTF.